Following are 2 T cell receptor beta chains from one sample sequenced in a study of PD-1 blockade in classical Hodgkin lymphoma. TCRdb keeps only in-frame clones here, not all; method: immunoSEQ multiplex PCR. The sample has roughly 45,000 clones, approximately 70% seen once. Autologous stem cell transplantation was followed by relapse in every patient, and brentuximab vedotin exposure varied. This specimen consisted of peripheral blood mononuclear cells (PBMCs), obtained before the second cycle of nivolumab. The receptors derive from a human donor with classical Hodgkin lymphoma.

This clone was recorded only once. The chain recombines TRBV29-1 with TRBJ2-1; D gene uncertain. Germline V gene sequence: CDR1 SQVTM, CDR2 ANQGSEA. CDR3 length equals 12 residues. The V and J ends lost 4 bases and 8 bases respectively, with 12 bases between them. CDR3 region: CSVVPRRDEQFF. The CDR3 DNA sequence: TGCAGCGTTGTGCCCCGCCGGGATGAGCAGTTCTTC.

This rearrangement joins TRBV28 to TRBJ2-3; the D call may be TRBD1 or TRBD2 (5 bases each). Germline CDR1 MDHEN, CDR2 SYDVKM. This CDR3 has 20 residues. V was shortened by 4 bases and J by 0 bases, with 26 bases between the two germline ends. CDR3 sequence (DNA): TGTGCCAGCAGTTCAATAACTGTAATCGGGGCTAGTGAAAGCACAGATACGCAGTATTTT. As protein: CASSSITVIGASESTDTQYF.